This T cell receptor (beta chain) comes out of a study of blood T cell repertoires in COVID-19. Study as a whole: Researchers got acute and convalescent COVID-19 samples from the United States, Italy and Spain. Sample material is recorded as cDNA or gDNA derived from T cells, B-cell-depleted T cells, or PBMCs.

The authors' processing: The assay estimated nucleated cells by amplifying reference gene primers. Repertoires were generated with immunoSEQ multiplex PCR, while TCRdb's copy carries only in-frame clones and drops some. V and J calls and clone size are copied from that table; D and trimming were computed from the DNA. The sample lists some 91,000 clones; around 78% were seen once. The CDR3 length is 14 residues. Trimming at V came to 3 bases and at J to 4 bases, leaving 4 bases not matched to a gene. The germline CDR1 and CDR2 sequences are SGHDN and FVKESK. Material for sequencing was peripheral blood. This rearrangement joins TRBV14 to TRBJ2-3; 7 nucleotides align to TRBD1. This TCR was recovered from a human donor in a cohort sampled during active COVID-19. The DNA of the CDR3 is TGTGCCAGCAGCCACCCCAGGGGGTCAGATACGCAGTATTTT. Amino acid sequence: CASSHPRGSDTQYF. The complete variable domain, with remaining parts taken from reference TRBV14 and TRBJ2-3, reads EAGVTQFPSHSVIEKGQTVTLRCDPISGHDNLYWYRRVMGKEIKFLLHFVKESKQDESGMPNNRFLAERTGGTYSTLKVQPAELEDSGVYFCASSHPRGSDTQYFGPGTRLTVL.